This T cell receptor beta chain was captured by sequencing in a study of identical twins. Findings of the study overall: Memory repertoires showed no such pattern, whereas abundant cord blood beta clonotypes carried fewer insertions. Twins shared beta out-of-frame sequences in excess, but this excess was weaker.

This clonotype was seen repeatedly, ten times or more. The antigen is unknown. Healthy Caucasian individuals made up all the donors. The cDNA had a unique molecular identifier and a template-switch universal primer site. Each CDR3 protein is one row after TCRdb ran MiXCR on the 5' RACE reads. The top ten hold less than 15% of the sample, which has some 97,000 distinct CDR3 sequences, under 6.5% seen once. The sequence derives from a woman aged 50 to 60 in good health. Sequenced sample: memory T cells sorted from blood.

CDR3 in DNA: TGCGCCAGCAGCTTCGGCAGGGGGCCCTACGAGCAGTACTTC. It specifies CASSFGRGPYEQYF. The V and J genes are TRBV5-1 and TRBJ2-7, with 8 bases lining up with TRBD1. In germline, CDR1 is SGHRS, CDR2 YFSETQ. The V and J ends lost 2 bases and 2 bases, in that order; junction bases with no gene match: 3. CDR3 size: 14 residues.